These 27 T cell receptor beta chains originate from one sample sequenced in a study of T-cell memory formation after mild COVID-19. Each CDR3 protein gets one entry after TCRdb re-called the 5' RACE reads with MiXCR. The sample lists 430,000 or so distinct CDR3 sequences, around a quarter occurring once. The sequenced material came from PBMCs or a T cell subset sorted from them (not recorded which). These TCRs come from an adult woman who had mild COVID-19 (a few samples of this study predate the infection). Cell type and time point are not known.

V usage is TRBV4-2 and J usage is TRBJ2-3; 10 bases are shared with TRBD2. The CDR3 covers 19 residues. The germline V gene encodes CDR1 LGHNA and CDR2 YNFKEQ. Trimming cost V 4 bases and J 0 bases; bases outside gene matches: 13. CDR3 region: CASSLLLTSGQPSTDTQYF. For the CDR3, the DNA is TGTGCCAGCAGCCTCCTTTTGACTAGCGGGCAACCTAGCACAGATACGCAGTATTTT.

This clonotype has a handful of counts. The CDR3 nucleotides are TGTGCCAGCAGCTCTACCGGGACTAGCGGGGGCGGTACGCAGTATTTT. Its translation: CASSSTGTSGGGTQYF. This chain uses TRBV7-9 with TRBJ2-3; 14 bases are a match to TRBD2. The CDR3 totals 16 residues. Trimming at V came to 4 bases and at J to 8 bases, leaving 8 bases not matched to a gene. CDR1 is SEHNR and CDR2 is FQNEAQ in the germline V gene (reference sequence). Based on the CDR3 plus reference TRBV7-9 and TRBJ2-3, the full variable domain is DTGVSQNPRHKITKRGQNVTFRCDPISEHNRLYWYRQTLGQGPEFLTYFQNEAQLEKSRLLSDRFSAERPKGSFSTLEIQRTEQGDSAMYLCASSSTGTSGGGTQYFGPGTRLTVL.

The V and J genes are TRBV12-3 or TRBV12-4 and TRBJ2-1; D possibly corresponds to TRBD1 (5 bases). The CDR3 extends over 16 amino acids. V dropped 3 bases and J dropped 3 bases, with 15 bases sitting between them. The CDR3 nucleotides are TGTGCCAGCAGTTTTACAGGACAAGGAAACTACAATGAGCAGTTCTTC. Translated: CASSFTGQGNYNEQFF.

The chain is built from TRBV10-2 and TRBJ2-1, with 8 bases aligning to TRBD1. Germline V lookup: CDR1 WSHSY, CDR2 SAAADI. The CDR3 spans 16 residues. After removal of 6 bases from V and 0 bases from J, the junction contained 7 bases not matched to a gene. The CDR3 spells CASRTGTGFSYNEQFF. The CDR3, as DNA: TGCGCCAGCAGGACCGGGACAGGATTCTCCTACAATGAGCAGTTCTTC.

This rearrangement joins TRBV24-1 to TRBJ2-7, with TRBD2 matching 7 bases. Germline loops: CDR1 KGHDR, CDR2 SFDVKD. This CDR3 comprises 17 residues. Losses at the gene ends were 0 bases for V and 0 bases for J; bases not matched to a gene: 7. CDR3 in amino acids: CATSDLNSASGSYEQYF. Written as DNA, the CDR3 is TGTGCCACCAGTGATTTGAATTCGGCTAGCGGCTCCTACGAGCAGTACTTC.

The CDR3 DNA is TGCGCCAGCAGCCCACAAACTAGCCCGAAGGGGCATGAGCAGTTCTTC. Translated: CASSPQTSPKGHEQFF. The V call is TRBV5-1, the J call TRBJ2-1, with D possibly being TRBD2 (6 bases). V lost 4 bases and J lost 8, with 22 bases in between. CDR1 is SGHRS and CDR2 is YFSETQ in the germline V gene. This CDR3 is 16 amino acids long.

The J gene is TRBJ1-5, the V gene TRBV4-2, with unresolved D. Germline CDR1 reads LGHNA; CDR2 reads YNFKEQ. The CDR3 runs 16 residues. V lost 0 bases and J 0 bases, leaving 9 bases between the germline ends. The CDR3, as DNA: TGTGCCAGCAGCCAAGACGTCGGGTTTAGCAATCAGCCCCAGCATTTT. Translating gives CASSQDVGFSNQPQHF.

The V gene is TRBV7-8, the J gene TRBJ1-1; 10 positions agree with TRBD1. Germline assignment: CDR1 SGHVS and CDR2 FQNEAQ. This CDR3 is built from 14 residues. V lost 5 bases to trimming and J lost 10 bases; unmatched junction nucleotides: 10. The CDR3 coding sequence is TGTGCCAGCAGCCCACAGGGACAGGGGCTAGGAGCTTTCTTT. Translation gives CASSPQGQGLGAFF.

The CDR3 loop reads CASSQTSGGYNEQFF. CDR3 nucleotides: TGTGCCAGCAGCCAGACTAGCGGGGGCTACAATGAGCAGTTCTTC. V and J are TRBV5-4 and TRBJ2-1, with TRBD2 matching over 12 bases. The CDR3 length is 15 residues. With 4 bases clipped from V and 3 bases from J, the junction kept 2 bases outside the gene matches. Germline V gene data show CDR1 as SGHNT and CDR2 as YYREEE (reference sequence).

The chain has TRBV9 and TRBJ1-1, with D perhaps matching TRBD1 (5 bases). Germline-derived CDR1 and CDR2 are SGDLS and YYNGEE. The length of the CDR3 is 15 residues. The germline V and J ends were trimmed by 6 bases and 4 bases, with 19 bases remaining between them. CDR3 in DNA: TGTGCCAGCACCCCGGGGGGGGTGGTAGGCACTGAAGCTTTCTTT. Translation gives CASTPGGVVGTEAFF.

The genes are TRBV5-5 and TRBJ1-2, with TRBD1 identical over 7 bases. The germline gives CDR1 SGHKS, CDR2 YYEKEE (reference sequence). The CDR3 runs to 16 residues. The junction had 10 bases not matched to a gene; V was cut back by 0 bases and J by 5 bases. The CDR3 reads CASSLVGTVGAYGYTF. In nucleotides, the CDR3 is TGTGCCAGCAGCTTGGTAGGGACAGTCGGGGCTTATGGCTACACCTTC.

Written as DNA, the CDR3 is TGCGCCAGCAGCGGCCTGGGACAGGGGGACTACGAGCAGTACTTC. It yields the protein CASSGLGQGDYEQYF. The chain joins TRBV5-1 to TRBJ2-7; 11 bases agree with TRBD1. The CDR3 is 15 amino acids. The germline gives CDR1 SGHRS, CDR2 YFSETQ. Germline trimming cut 4 bases from V and 3 bases from J; bases unmatched to any gene: 6.

This sequence joins TRBV7-9 and TRBJ1-5, with D perhaps matching TRBD1 (5 bases). This CDR3 spans 14 amino acids. Trimming took off 5 bases at V and 7 bases at J, with 15 bases between the two ends. Germline CDR1 SEHNR, CDR2 FQNEAQ (reference sequence). The CDR3 DNA follows: TGTGCCAGCAGCGCTCAGGGTCCGGGACAGCCCCAGCATTTT. Protein sequence: CASSAQGPGQPQHF.

This clonotype appeared a few times. The chain recombines TRBV5-1 with TRBJ2-5, with D uncertain. Germline-derived CDR1 and CDR2 are SGHRS and YFSETQ. The V end was cut by 4 bases, the J end by 0 bases, with 7 bases between. The CDR3 has 13 residues. DNA of the CDR3: TGCGCCAGCAGCATCGCGGACCAAGAGACCCAGTACTTC. This gives the protein CASSIADQETQYF. Variable domain in full (rest from reference TRBV5-1 and TRBJ2-5): KAGVTQTPRYLIKTRGQQVTLSCSPISGHRSVSWYQQTPGQGLQFLFEYFSETQRNKGNFPGRFSGRQFSNSRSEMNVSTLELGDSALYLCASSIADQETQYFGPGTRLLVL.

Worth noting for this clonotype: With a much larger clone just one base away, this may be a read error. The gene calls are TRBV7-9 and TRBJ1-1; D call uncertain. The CDR3 contains 12 residues. The V gene's germline CDR1 is SEHNR and CDR2 FQNEAQ (reference sequence). V was pared by 3 bases and J by 3 bases, with 5 bases between. The CDR3 loop is CASSFQDTEAFF. The CDR3 nucleotides read TGTGCCAGCAGCTTTCAGGACACTGAAGCTTTCTTT.

The chain is built from TRBV7-2 and TRBJ2-3, with TRBD2 matching over 7 bases. Trimming at V came to 5 bases and at J to 3 bases, leaving 11 bases not matched to a gene. The CDR3 is 16 amino acids. Germline V gene lookup returns CDR1 SGHTA and CDR2 FQGNSA. CDR3 loop: CASSPRTSQRTDTQYF. The CDR3 DNA reads as TGTGCCAGCAGCCCCCGGACTAGTCAGAGGACAGATACGCAGTATTTT.

This clonotype came up a few times. The chain joins TRBV6-5 to TRBJ1-3; D possibly corresponds to TRBD1 (6 bases). The CDR3 covers 16 residues. Germline V gene lookup returns CDR1 MNHEY and CDR2 SVGAGI. Between the trimmed V and J ends, which lost 0 bases and 4 bases, there was a span of 13 bases. CDR3 in amino acids: CASSYSTWTVGNTIYF. Written as DNA, the CDR3 is TGTGCCAGCAGTTACTCAACTTGGACAGTGGGAAACACCATATATTTT.

The rearrangement joins TRBV7-3 to TRBJ2-7, with D unclear. This CDR3 comprises 13 residues. V lost 4 bases to trimming and J lost 4 bases, with 11 bases between them. Germline loops: CDR1 SGHTA, CDR2 FQGTGA. This CDR3 is CASSSAMGYEQYF. CDR3 DNA sequence: TGTGCCAGCAGCTCGGCAATGGGTTACGAGCAGTACTTC.

This clonotype was seen a few times. J is TRBJ2-3 and V is TRBV4-3; 10 nucleotides match TRBD2. Germline trimming cut 1 base from V and 7 bases from J; bases unmatched to any gene: 8. In germline, CDR1 is LGHNA, CDR2 YSLEER. The CDR3 sequence is 16 residues long. In nucleotides, the CDR3 is TGCGCCAGCAGCCAAGTCACTAGCGGGAAGGGAAATACGCAGTATTTT. Residues: CASSQVTSGKGNTQYF.

This clonotype was observed a few times. The rearrangement links TRBV5-1 to TRBJ2-1; D unresolved. The CDR3 has 13 amino acids. In germline, CDR1 is SGHRS, CDR2 YFSETQ. Trimming took 2 bases from V and 5 from J, leaving 8 bases between them. CDR3 region: CASSFKLDNEQFF. Written as DNA, the CDR3 is TGCGCCAGCAGCTTTAAGTTGGACAATGAGCAGTTCTTC.

DNA of the CDR3: TGCAGCGTGGCTACAGGAGATAATTCACCCCTCCACTTT. Translated, it gives CSVATGDNSPLHF. V and J are TRBV29-1 and TRBJ1-6, with TRBD1 as a possible D gene (5 bases). The V end was cut by 6 bases, the J end by 5 bases, with 11 bases between. The CDR3 runs to 13 residues. The V gene's germline CDR1 is SQVTM and CDR2 ANQGSEA.

This clonotype was seen many times. V gene TRBV4-2 combines with J gene TRBJ2-7; D might be TRBD1 (5 bases). Trimming stripped 0 bases from V and 3 bases from J, with 6 bases between. The CDR3 is 13 amino acids. Per the germline V gene, CDR1 is LGHNA and CDR2 is YNFKEQ. In DNA, the CDR3 is TGTGCCAGCAGCCAAGATCAGGGCTACGAGCAGTACTTC. Translating gives CASSQDQGYEQYF.

This clonotype was seen only a few times. The chain employs TRBV5-4 and TRBJ2-1, with TRBD2 matching over 7 bases. CDR3 length: 15 residues. Per the germline V gene, CDR1 is SGHNT and CDR2 is YYREEE (reference sequence). V shed 3 bases and J 6 bases; nucleotides not matched to a gene: 9. CDR3 in amino acids: CASSSGLVGTNEQFF. Written as DNA, the CDR3 is TGTGCCAGCAGCTCTGGACTAGTAGGGACCAATGAGCAGTTCTTC.

This clonotype was seen a few times. The V and J genes are TRBV5-1 and TRBJ2-7; D assignment may be TRBD1 or TRBD2 (6 bases each). The CDR3 is 15 residues long. Trimming removed 1 base at V and 4 bases at J, with 15 bases between. Per germline, CDR1 SGHRS and CDR2 YFSETQ. For the CDR3, the DNA is TGCGCCAGCAGCTTGTCGGCCGGAGGGGGATACGAGCAGTACTTC. It yields the protein CASSLSAGGGYEQYF.

In the case of this clonotype: A much bigger clone sits one base away, suggesting this may be a read error. The V gene is TRBV7-2, the J gene TRBJ2-7; TRBD1 matches 8 bases. J was trimmed by 4 bases and V by 4 bases; bases with no gene match: 3. Germline-derived CDR1 and CDR2 are SGHTA and FQGNSA. CDR3 length equals 13 residues. DNA of the CDR3: TGTGCCAGCAGCTCGGGACAGGAGTACGAGCAGTACTTC. Protein: CASSSGQEYEQYF. Drawing the rest from reference TRBV7-2 and TRBJ2-7, the complete variable domain is GAGVSQSPSNKVTEKGKDVELRCDPISGHTALYWYRQSLGQGLEFLIYFQGNSAPDKSGLPSDRFSAERTGGSVSTLTIQRTQQEDSAVYLCASSSGQEYEQYFGPGTRLTVT.

This clonotype was detected only a few times. V and J are TRBV18 and TRBJ2-1; unclear D gene. CDR1 and CDR2 (germline): KGHSH, LQKENI. This CDR3 spans 14 amino acids. Deletions cut 3 bases from V and 4 bases from J, with 10 bases between. CDR3: CASSPNSGYNEQFF. The CDR3 bases are TGTGCCAGCTCACCTAATTCCGGGTACAATGAGCAGTTCTTC.

This chain uses TRBV27 with TRBJ2-1, with a weak D call TRBD2 (6 bases). The CDR3 sequence is 16 residues long. Trimming left V 0 bases short and J 8 bases short, with 17 bases between. Looked up from germline, CDR1 is MNHEY and CDR2 is SMNVEV (reference sequence). The CDR3, as DNA: TGTGCCAGCAGTTTATCGGCCGGGAGTGAACAGGATGAGCAGTTCTTC. It yields the protein CASSLSAGSEQDEQFF.